This TCR beta chain was captured in a study of Graves' ophthalmopathy and Graves' hyperthyroidism (dated by TCRdb to 2016 to 2018). In the study overall: Stable hyperthyroidism was defined as no progression to ophthalmopathy within 18 months of follow-up. TCR beta repertoire signatures were used to distinguish Graves' ophthalmopathy from Graves' hyperthyroidism and to predict progression to ophthalmopathy. In total, 135 blood samples were TCR-sequenced: fewer than 50 ophthalmopathy, approximately 75 hyperthyroidism and some 17 hyperthyroidism-to-ophthalmopathy patients. A discovery set of 100 patients (43 ophthalmopathy, around 57 stable hyperthyroidism) was enrolled to explore V-J signatures distinguishing ophthalmopathy from hyperthyroidism. For independent validation, a separate cohort was made up of 18 to 20 hyperthyroidism patients plus 17 patients who later progressed from hyperthyroidism to ophthalmopathy. In more than 5 hyperthyroidism patients, the T-cell repertoire of thyroid tissue was compared with the T-cell repertoire of blood. After sampling, hyperthyroidism patients received methimazole starting at 30 mg daily, and ophthalmopathy patients received high-dose intravenous methylprednisolone.

For repertoire sequencing, the TCR beta CDR3 regions were amplified from RNA transcripts. HTBI primers and the Qiagen OneStep RT-PCR kit were used in a first-round RT-PCR, which was followed by a second-round multiplex PCR, size selection and purification. Sequencing of the libraries was carried out on an Illumina HiSeq2000 in paired-end mode with 100 bp reads. In the paper's pipeline: SOAPnuke was used to process the reads, throwing out any read that had adapters, had uncalled bases, had a mean Phred below 15, or lacked an exact constant-primer or identifier match. COPE v1.2.5 was used to merge high-quality paired reads. Unique nucleotide sequences were defined as clonotypes and aligned to IMGT TRB V, D and J references using MiTCR v1.1. The analysis was limited to V-J combinations with a frequency above 0.0001, which together covered just over 98% of the repertoires. For each V-J combination, a TCR clonal expansion and chaos score was defined as F50 clonal expansion divided by the chaos observed in the TCRdist matrix. Welch's t-statistics and random forest were used to reduce the features to 10 to 15 V-J combinations, which were then used as input to a naive Bayes classifier. Thyroid-blood repertoire similarity was quantified with the Morisita-Horn index. TCRdb trimmed the raw reads at Q25, called clones with MiXCR and kept productive beta chains. Here each entry gathers all rows of one CDR3 protein and keeps the most common genes and DNA. The V and J calls here are based on TCRdb, not the publication. Counted in this sample were over a million distinct CDR3 sequences; about 36% of them appeared once. The top ten hold approximately 12% of the sample.

The table lists this clonotype with many counts. Its antigen has not been determined. No qualities accompany the bases; no much larger clone lies one base away. The research as a whole found: Among expanded thyroid clonotypes with frequency above 0.001, most also showed up in blood, which suggests that blood repertoires may reflect the thyroid immune response. In cross-validation, the 13-signature model distinguished ophthalmopathy from stable hyperthyroidism with approximately 90% sensitivity and almost 83% specificity, and in the test set the corresponding values were approximately 80% and 75%. In validation, the model predicted ophthalmopathy progression with 55% to 71% sensitivity and roughly 72% specificity; eleven to twelve predicted patients were CT-confirmed with GO in a median of 6.5 months. Sample size was not predetermined statistically, and investigators were not blinded to group allocation.

Hyperthyroidism patients were newly diagnosed, with disease duration under 2 months, and aged 18 to 65 years. Anyone with other autoimmune diseases, uncontrolled infections, pregnancy or lactation was excluded from the study. Diagnosis relied on clinical symptoms, serum thyroxine, TRAb, thyroid ultrasound and orbital computed tomography. Trizol reagent was used to extract the total RNA, and its quality was then checked on an Agilent 2100 Bioanalyzer. The clonotype comes from an adult man with Graves' hyperthyroidism. Specimen: peripheral blood or thyroid tissue (not recorded which).

The CDR3 protein sequence reads: CASSLLGFNTEAFF. DNA sequence: TGTGCCAGCAGCTTATTGGGGTTTAACACTGAAGCTTTCTTT. The chain joins TRBV7-2 to TRBJ1-1, with the D segment identity uncertain. CDR1 is given as SGHTA and CDR2 as FQGNSA, both from the germline V gene. The CDR3 runs 14 amino acids, cysteine and phenylalanine included. Just the 42-base CDR3 DNA is kept, in frame starting at base 1. V and J lose 2 bases and 2 bases, and a span of 9 bases separates them.